This T cell receptor (beta chain) was sequenced during a study of cytomegalovirus exposure and HLA in healthy donors. Vbeta (60) and Jbeta (13) primers were used in the PCR. Profiling relied on immunoSEQ multiplex PCR, and the TCRdb table lists in-frame clones only, not all of them. The profile shows about 86,000 clones, about three quarters of them singletons. This clone turned up a few times. Sequencing input: PBMCs. The TCR originated in a man in his sixties in good health and CMV-seronegative.

Here the CDR3 DNA reads TGTGCCAGCAGTCGTCGAGCGGGAGGGGATACGCAGTATTTT. Its protein product is CASSRRAGGDTQYF. The rearrangement links TRBV27 to TRBJ2-3; 10 nucleotides agree with TRBD2. The CDR3 extends over 14 amino acids. Trimming at V came to 5 bases and at J to 6 bases, leaving 5 bases not matched to a gene. CDR1 and CDR2 from the germline V gene are MNHEY and SMNVEV (reference sequence).